The sequence of this T cell receptor (beta chain) was determined in a study of blood T cells in healthy people across ages. The CDR3 loop spans 14 amino acids. From germline, CDR1 is SGHRS and CDR2 YFSETQ. A second PCR, run for roughly 7 to 12 cycles, used a sample-barcoded 5' primer plus a J-beta primer mix. MiXCR, applied by TCRdb to the 5' RACE reads, yields one record per CDR3 protein. The data contain some 1.6 million distinct CDR3 sequences, 30% to 40% of them singletons. In this sample, this clonotype turned up a few times. What was sequenced was blood. The TCR originated in a woman in her twenties or thirties in good health. V gene TRBV5-1 combines with J gene TRBJ2-5, with D tentatively TRBD1 or TRBD2 (5 bases each). The better agreement between TRBJ2-7 and the DNA end casts doubt on the J call. The CDR3 coding sequence is TGCGCCAGCAGCTTGGTTGGGGGAATTCACGAGCAGTACTTC. It codes for CASSLVGGIHEQYF.